This entry lists 26 T cell receptor beta chains sequenced from one sample in a study of regulatory T cells in long-lasting Graves disease. CDR3-region Arm-PCR and iRepertoire HTBI primers produced the TCR beta libraries. TCRdb passed the multiplex PCR reads through MiXCR, listing each CDR3 protein once. The sample shows about 440,000 distinct CDR3 sequences, approximately 16% of them seen only once. Stated time point: newly diagnosed GD, antithyroid drugs for less than 3 months. Preparation of the TCR library used RNA extracted from PBMCs. These data were also filed under a second study, of T cells in Graves' hyperthyroidism and ophthalmopathy.

The sequencing here drew on peripheral blood mononuclear cells (PBMCs), taken at new diagnosis, from a patient treated with antithyroid drugs. These receptors all come from a woman under 40 with Graves disease.

This clonotype was picked up many times. The gene calls are TRBV6-1 and TRBJ1-1, with D possibly matching TRBD1 (6 bases). V was cut by 6 bases and J by 1 base, with 12 bases left in between. Germline CDR1 is MNHNS and CDR2 is SASEGT. CDR3 length: 14 residues. CDR3 sequence (DNA): TGTGCCAGCAGACGAGGACAGACGAACACTGAAGCTTTCTTT. Translated, it gives CASRRGQTNTEAFF.

This clonotype was picked up many times. V and J are TRBV5-1 and TRBJ2-1; D is ambiguous. The CDR3 has 14 residues. The V gene's germline CDR1 is SGHRS and CDR2 YFSETQ. The V gene lost 0 bases and the J gene lost 8 bases, with 12 bases spanning the gap. CDR3 nucleotides: TGCGCCAGCAGCTTGGGACTTACCTTGGATGAGCAGTTCTTC. This gives the protein CASSLGLTLDEQFF.

This clonotype was counted ten times or more. The chain links TRBV3-1 to TRBJ1-3; no reliable D call. The CDR3 extends over 13 amino acids. V lost 3 bases to trimming and J lost 8 bases, with 11 bases between them. Germline loops: CDR1 LGHDT, CDR2 YNNKEL (reference sequence). As DNA, the CDR3 is TGTGCCAGCAGCCAGAACATTGAAGACACCATATATTTT. Protein sequence: CASSQNIEDTIYF. Looking up the rest from reference TRBV3-1 and TRBJ1-3 gives the full variable domain: DTAVSQTPKYLVTQMGNDKSIKCEQNLGHDTMYWYKQDSKKFLKIMFSYNNKELIINETVPNRFSPKSPDKAHLNLHINSLELGDSAVYFCASSQNIEDTIYFGEGSWLTVV.

V usage is TRBV19 and J usage is TRBJ1-5; the D is unclear. Per the germline V gene, CDR1 is LNHDA and CDR2 is SQIVND (reference sequence). V was cut by 2 bases and J by 5 bases, with 10 bases left in between. The CDR3 runs 14 residues. This CDR3 reads CASSIYGSHQPQHF. The CDR3 bases are TGTGCCAGTAGTATATACGGCAGCCATCAGCCCCAGCATTTT. Full variable domain (remainder filled in from reference TRBV19 and TRBJ1-5): DGGITQSPKYLFRKEGQNVTLSCEQNLNHDAMYWYRQDPGQGLRLIYYSQIVNDFQKGDIAEGYSVSREKKESFPLTVTSAQKNPTAFYLCASSIYGSHQPQHFGDGTRLSIL.

This clonotype came up many times. The chain is built from TRBV5-1 and TRBJ1-2; D gene uncertain. Germline V lookup: CDR1 SGHRS, CDR2 YFSETQ. V lost 1 base, J lost 2 bases, and 6 bases lay in between. The CDR3 consists of 13 residues. CDR3 in amino acids: CASSLMENYGYTF. The CDR3 DNA is TGCGCCAGCAGCTTGATGGAAAACTATGGCTACACCTTC.

V usage is TRBV28 and J usage is TRBJ2-3, with TRBD2 identical over 13 bases. Germline trimming cut 5 bases from V and 0 bases from J; bases unmatched to any gene: 5. Germline CDR1 MDHEN, CDR2 SYDVKM. The CDR3 has 17 amino acids. In DNA form, the CDR3 reads TGTGCCAGCAGTCCGGGACTAGCGGGAACTAGCACAGATACGCAGTATTTT. This translates into CASSPGLAGTSTDTQYF.

This chain joins TRBV5-4 and TRBJ2-1; TRBD2 matches at 8 bases. The J segment lost 0 bases and the V segment lost 4 bases, leaving 9 bases of the junction unmatched. Looked up from germline, CDR1 is SGHNT and CDR2 is YYREEE (reference sequence). This CDR3 contains 17 residues. CDR3 DNA: TGTGCCAGCAGCGACCCGGGAGGGGCAAGCTCCTACAATGAGCAGTTCTTC. This translates into CASSDPGGASSYNEQFF.

This clonotype was counted many times. V gene TRBV7-8 combines with J gene TRBJ2-7; possible D gene TRBD2, 6 bases. Germline V CDR1 and CDR2: SGHVS, FQNEAQ. The V end was cut by 4 bases, the J end by 4 bases, with 14 bases between. The CDR3 is made up of 14 amino acids. CDR3 loop: CASSSLEGAYEQYF. The CDR3 nucleotides are TGTGCCAGCAGCTCCCTGGAGGGAGCTTACGAGCAGTACTTC.

At least ten counts were recorded for this clonotype. J is TRBJ1-1 and V is TRBV6-5, with D possibly TRBD1 on 5 matching bases. The germline CDR1 and CDR2 sequences are MNHEY and SVGAGI. CDR3 length: 18 residues. Trimming stripped 0 bases from V and 0 bases from J, with 17 bases between. For the CDR3, the DNA is TGTGCCAGCAGTTACTCGCGGGACTGGACGTTTATGAACACTGAAGCTTTCTTT. This encodes CASSYSRDWTFMNTEAFF.

This clonotype occurred many times. V is TRBV15 and J is TRBJ2-3, with 13 bases identical to TRBD2. The CDR3 has 17 residues. CDR1 is LNHNV and CDR2 is YYDKDF in the germline V gene (reference sequence). Unmatched junction bases numbered 12, after V lost 2 bases and J lost 10 bases. The CDR3 nucleotides read TGTGCCACCAGCAGATCCCGAGGACTAGCGGGGGTAGTGGCGCAGTATTTT. Amino acid sequence: CATSRSRGLAGVVAQYF. Complete variable domain (other parts from reference TRBV15 and TRBJ2-3): DAMVIQNPRYQVTQFGKPVTLSCSQTLNHNVMYWYQQKSSQAPKLLFHYYDKDFNNEADTPDNFQSRRPNTSFCFLDIRSPGLGDTAMYLCATSRSRGLAGVVAQYFGPGTRLTVL.

This clonotype was seen repeatedly, ten times or more. V gene TRBV5-1 combines with J gene TRBJ2-2, with D perhaps assigned TRBD1 or TRBD2 (5 bases each). Germline CDR1 SGHRS, CDR2 YFSETQ. This CDR3 is 16 amino acids long. Trimming pared 2 bases from V and 3 bases from J, leaving 14 bases between. The CDR3 DNA reads TGCGCCAGCAGCTTAAACGGGGCGACCGACACCGGGGAGCTGTTTTTT. It encodes CASSLNGATDTGELFF.

This rearrangement joins TRBV10-3 to TRBJ1-1, with unresolved D. Germline V gene sequence: CDR1 ENHRY, CDR2 SYGVKD. The length of the CDR3 is 13 residues. Trimming took 6 bases from V and 0 from J, leaving 8 bases between them. In DNA form, the CDR3 reads TGTGCCATCAGCTCCGTCTTGAACACTGAAGCTTTCTTT. Its protein is CAISSVLNTEAFF.

The V and J genes are TRBV19 and TRBJ2-1; D could derive from TRBD1 or TRBD2 (5 bases each). The germline CDR1 and CDR2 sequences are LNHDA and SQIVND (reference sequence). V shed 5 bases and J shed 7 bases, with 21 bases lying between them. There are 16 residues in the CDR3. The CDR3: CASSPRSGARGNEQFF. In DNA, the CDR3 is TGTGCCAGTAGTCCAAGGTCCGGGGCGAGGGGTAATGAGCAGTTCTTC.

This rearrangement joins TRBV28 to TRBJ1-2, with TRBD1 matching over 9 bases. Germline trimming cut 5 bases from V and 7 bases from J; bases unmatched to any gene: 11. The germline CDR1 and CDR2 sequences are MDHEN and SYDVKM. CDR3 size: 15 residues. In DNA, the CDR3 is TGTGCCAGCAGTACCCACACACAGGGGGCGCGTGGCTACACCTTC. Encoded protein: CASSTHTQGARGYTF.

This clonotype has a count of ten or more. The genes are TRBV28 and TRBJ2-2; a possible D gene is TRBD2 (5 bases). V lost 1 base and J 10 bases, leaving 22 bases between the germline ends. This CDR3 has 17 residues. Germline assignment: CDR1 MDHEN and CDR2 SYDVKM. The CDR3 reads CASSLSPRLDFQEELFF. The CDR3 DNA sequence: TGTGCCAGCAGTTTATCCCCCCGCCTGGACTTCCAGGAGGAGCTGTTTTTT.

This clonotype was found many times. The chain couples TRBV2 to TRBJ1-3; 8 nucleotides line up with TRBD1. CDR3 length: 13 residues. The J segment lost 8 bases and the V segment lost 5 bases, leaving 5 bases of the junction unmatched. Germline V gives CDR1 SNHLY, CDR2 FYNNEI. The CDR3: CASSWTGQDTIYF. CDR3 coding DNA: TGTGCCAGCAGTTGGACAGGGCAAGACACCATATATTTT.

This clonotype has just a few counts. This chain uses TRBV27 with TRBJ2-1, with 14 bases lining up with TRBD2. This CDR3 spans 17 amino acids. The germline CDR1 and CDR2 sequences are MNHEY and SMNVEV (reference sequence). The V and J ends lost 8 bases and 10 bases, in that order; junction bases with no gene match: 16. The CDR3 spells CASHGLAGTSGRGEQFF. The CDR3 nucleotides are TGTGCCAGCCACGGCCTAGCCGGGACTAGCGGGAGAGGGGAGCAGTTCTTC.

This clonotype turned up a few times. The chain joins TRBV24-1 to TRBJ2-5; no clear D gene. Germline CDR1 and CDR2: KGHDR and SFDVKD. The V end was cut by 5 bases, the J end by 5 bases, with 8 bases between. This CDR3 comprises 12 residues. CDR3 amino acids: CATSGPRETQYF. The CDR3 DNA is TGTGCCACCAGTGGGCCCCGGGAGACCCAGTACTTC.

V usage is TRBV5-1 and J usage is TRBJ1-3, with D hard to call. This CDR3 is built from 15 residues. V lost 4 bases, J lost 4 bases, and 15 bases lay in between. The germline gives CDR1 SGHRS, CDR2 YFSETQ. CDR3 sequence reads: CASSPDPNRGNTIYF. In DNA form, the CDR3 reads TGCGCCAGCAGCCCCGACCCTAATAGGGGAAACACCATATATTTT.

A note on this clonotype: One junction end disagrees with the germline gene, perhaps due to a read error. This chain connects TRBV7-2 to TRBJ2-1; unclear D gene. Germline CDR1 is SGHTA and CDR2 is FQGNSA. The CDR3 loop spans 15 amino acids. This CDR3 is CASSFSQSPYNGQFF. The CDR3 bases are TGTGCCAGCAGCTTTAGTCAAAGTCCGTACAATGGGCAGTTCTTC.

With regard to this clonotype: One base away lies a much larger clone, so this may be a sequencing read error. This sequence joins TRBV4-1 and TRBJ2-1; perhaps D is TRBD1 or TRBD2 (5 bases each). CDR3 length: 15 residues. The V end was cut by 1 base, the J end by 3 bases, with 10 bases between. Germline loops: CDR1 MGHRA, CDR2 YSYEKL. CDR3 amino acids: CASSQGGRGYNEQFF. The CDR3, as DNA: TGCGCCAGCAGCCAAGGGGGACGAGGCTACAATGAGCAGTTCTTC.

This clonotype was counted many times. The V and J genes are TRBV28 and TRBJ2-1; 7 bases fit TRBD1. Germline V gene lookup returns CDR1 MDHEN and CDR2 SYDVKM. J lost 10 bases, V lost 6 bases, and 12 bases had no gene match. This CDR3 is built from 14 residues. The CDR3 loop is CASSRFLQGNEQFF. The DNA for the CDR3 is TGTGCCAGCAGCCGATTTTTACAGGGGAACGAGCAGTTCTTC.

This clonotype was picked up a small number of times. The chain couples TRBV25-1 to TRBJ2-2; 7 bases match TRBD1. This CDR3 contains 18 residues. The V gene's germline CDR1 is MGHDK and CDR2 SYGVNS. V was clipped by 0 bases and J by 3 bases; unmatched bases: 10. The CDR3 reads CASSEYAAGGLDTGELFF. In DNA form, the CDR3 reads TGTGCCAGCAGTGAATATGCGGCAGGGGGTCTAGACACCGGGGAGCTGTTTTTT. Looking up the rest from reference TRBV25-1 and TRBJ2-2 gives the full variable domain: EADIYQTPRYLVIGTGKKITLECSQTMGHDKMYWYQQDPGMELHLIHYSYGVNSTEKGDLSSESTVSRIRTEHFPLTLESARPSHTSQYLCASSEYAAGGLDTGELFFGEGSRLTVL.

This clonotype was observed many times. This chain uses TRBV7-2 with TRBJ2-1; D is perhaps TRBD2 (6 bases). Germline V gene lookup returns CDR1 SGHTA and CDR2 FQGNSA. This CDR3 comprises 16 residues. Trimming removed 3 bases from V and 6 bases from J, with 18 bases in between. This chain's CDR3 is CASSFTGRGQFNEQFF. The CDR3 DNA reads as TGTGCCAGCAGCTTTACCGGGAGAGGGCAATTCAATGAGCAGTTCTTC.

This clonotype was found many times. The V and J genes are TRBV2 and TRBJ2-2, with D possibly being TRBD2 (5 bases). Trimming stripped 7 bases from V and 1 base from J, with 13 bases between. The V gene's germline CDR1 is SNHLY and CDR2 FYNNEI. The CDR3 runs to 15 residues. The CDR3 bases are TGTGCCAGCACGAGGGAATTCCTGAACACCGGGGAGCTGTTTTTT. Encoded protein: CASTREFLNTGELFF.

This clonotype showed up many times. The gene calls are TRBV20-1 and TRBJ1-1; D possibly corresponds to TRBD1 (6 bases). There are 14 residues in the CDR3. Trimming pared 5 bases from V and 1 base from J, leaving 14 bases between. The germline V gene has CDR1 DFQATT and CDR2 SNEGSKA (reference sequence). Here the CDR3 reads CSAPRGGENTEAFF. The CDR3 DNA reads TGCAGTGCTCCCCGAGGGGGGGAGAACACTGAAGCTTTCTTT.